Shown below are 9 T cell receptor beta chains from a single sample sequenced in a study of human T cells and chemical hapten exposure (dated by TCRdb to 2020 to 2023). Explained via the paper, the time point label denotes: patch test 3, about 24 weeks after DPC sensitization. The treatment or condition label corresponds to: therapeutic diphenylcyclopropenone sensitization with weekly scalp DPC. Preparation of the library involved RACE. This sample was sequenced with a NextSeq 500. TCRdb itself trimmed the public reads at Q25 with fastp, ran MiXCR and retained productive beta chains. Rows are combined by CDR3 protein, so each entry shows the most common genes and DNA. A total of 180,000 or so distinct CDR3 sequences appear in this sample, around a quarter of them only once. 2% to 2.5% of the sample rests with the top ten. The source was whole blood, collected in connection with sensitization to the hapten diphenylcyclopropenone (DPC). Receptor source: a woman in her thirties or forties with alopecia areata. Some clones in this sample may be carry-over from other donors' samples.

The CDR3: CASSLSVRTDTQYF. CDR3 nucleotide sequence: TGTGCCAGCAGCTTATCTGTGCGCACAGATACGCAGTATTTT. The V call is TRBV7-2, the J call TRBJ2-3; D unclear. The CDR3 is made up of 14 amino acids. The V end lost 2 bases, the J end lost 1 base, and 7 bases lay between the germline ends. CDR1 SGHTA and CDR2 FQGNSA come from the germline V gene.

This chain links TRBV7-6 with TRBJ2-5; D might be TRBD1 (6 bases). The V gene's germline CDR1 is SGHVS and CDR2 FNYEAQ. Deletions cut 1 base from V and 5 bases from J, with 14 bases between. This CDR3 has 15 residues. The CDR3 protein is CASSLGHQGYETQYF. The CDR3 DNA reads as TGTGCCAGCAGCTTAGGACATCAGGGGTACGAGACCCAGTACTTC.

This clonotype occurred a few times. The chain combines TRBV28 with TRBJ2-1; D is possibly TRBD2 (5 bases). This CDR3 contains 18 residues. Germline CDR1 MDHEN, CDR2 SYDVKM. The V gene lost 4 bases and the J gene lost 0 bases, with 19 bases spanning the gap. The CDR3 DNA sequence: TGTGCCAGCAGTTCCCCATCGAGACTATTTAGCTCCTACAATGAGCAGTTCTTC. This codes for CASSSPSRLFSSYNEQFF. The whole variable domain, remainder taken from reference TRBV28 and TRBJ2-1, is DVKVTQSSRYLVKRTGEKVFLECVQDMDHENMFWYRQDPGLGLRLIYFSYDVKMKEKGDIPEGYSVSREKKERFSLILESASTNQTSMYLCASSSPSRLFSSYNEQFFGPGTRLTVL.

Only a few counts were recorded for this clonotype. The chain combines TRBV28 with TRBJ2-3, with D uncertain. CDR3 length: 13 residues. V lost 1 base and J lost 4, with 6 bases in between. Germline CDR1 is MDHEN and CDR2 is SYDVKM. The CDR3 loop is CASSLSRADTQYF. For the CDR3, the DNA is TGTGCCAGCAGTTTATCCAGAGCAGATACGCAGTATTTT.

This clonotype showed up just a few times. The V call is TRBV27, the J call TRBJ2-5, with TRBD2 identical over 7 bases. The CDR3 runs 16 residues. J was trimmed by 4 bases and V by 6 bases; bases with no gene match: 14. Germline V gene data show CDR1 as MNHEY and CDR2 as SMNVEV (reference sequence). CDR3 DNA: TGTGCCAGCAGCCGATCGATAGCGGGCCCGGGAGAGACCCAGTACTTC. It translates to CASSRSIAGPGETQYF.

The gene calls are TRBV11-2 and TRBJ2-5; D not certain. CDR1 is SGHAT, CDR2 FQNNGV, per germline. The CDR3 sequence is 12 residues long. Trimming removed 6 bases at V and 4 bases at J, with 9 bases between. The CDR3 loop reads CASSTWGETQYF. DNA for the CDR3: TGTGCCAGCAGTACATGGGGAGAGACCCAGTACTTC.

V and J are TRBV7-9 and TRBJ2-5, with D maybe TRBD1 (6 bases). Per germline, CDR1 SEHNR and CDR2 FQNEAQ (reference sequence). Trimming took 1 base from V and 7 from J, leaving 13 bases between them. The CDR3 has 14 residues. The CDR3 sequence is CASSLGDTQGTQYF. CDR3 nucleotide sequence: TGTGCCAGCAGCTTAGGGGATACACAGGGGACCCAGTACTTC.

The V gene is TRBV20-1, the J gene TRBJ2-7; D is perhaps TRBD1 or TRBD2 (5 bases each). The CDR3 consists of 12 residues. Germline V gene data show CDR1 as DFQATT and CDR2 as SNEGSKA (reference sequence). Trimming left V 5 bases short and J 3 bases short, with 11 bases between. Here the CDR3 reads CSAGTDLYEQYF. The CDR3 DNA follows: TGCAGTGCTGGGACGGATCTCTACGAGCAGTACTTC.

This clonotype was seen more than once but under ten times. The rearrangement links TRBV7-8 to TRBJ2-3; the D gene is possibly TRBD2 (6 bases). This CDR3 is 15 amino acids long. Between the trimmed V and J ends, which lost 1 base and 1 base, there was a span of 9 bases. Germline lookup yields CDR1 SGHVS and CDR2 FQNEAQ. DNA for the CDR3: TGTGCCAGCAGCTTAGAGGAGGGCCGCACAGATACGCAGTATTTT. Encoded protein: CASSLEEGRTDTQYF.